Here is one T cell receptor (beta chain) with its context. Its specificity is unknown. This sample is part of a study of cytomegalovirus exposure and HLA in healthy donors. Study results and caveats: There were a few CMV-associated chains whose specificity for CMV antigens was confirmed in vitro.

The PCR made use of 60 Vbeta and 13 Jbeta primers. Clones were sequenced by immunoSEQ multiplex PCR, and TCRdb holds only the in-frame ones, with some missing. The listing records 110,000 to 150,000 clones. Germline V lookup: CDR1 SQVTM, CDR2 ANQGSEA. After removal of 3 bases from V and 0 bases from J, the junction contained 4 bases not matched to a gene. This CDR3 comprises 14 residues. The clonotype comes from a male donor in good health and CMV-seronegative. Sequencing input: PBMCs. The chain is built from TRBV29-1 and TRBJ1-2, with TRBD1 matching 7 bases. The CDR3 DNA sequence: TGCAGCGTTGACCGCGACAGGGCTAACTATGGCTACACCTTC. Translating it yields CSVDRDRANYGYTF. The complete variable domain, with remaining parts taken from reference TRBV29-1 and TRBJ1-2, reads SAVISQKPSRDICQRGTSLTIQCQVDSQVTMMFWYRQQPGQSLTLIATANQGSEATYESGFVIDKFPISRPNLTFSTLTVSNMSPEDSSIYLCSVDRDRANYGYTFGSGTRLTVV.